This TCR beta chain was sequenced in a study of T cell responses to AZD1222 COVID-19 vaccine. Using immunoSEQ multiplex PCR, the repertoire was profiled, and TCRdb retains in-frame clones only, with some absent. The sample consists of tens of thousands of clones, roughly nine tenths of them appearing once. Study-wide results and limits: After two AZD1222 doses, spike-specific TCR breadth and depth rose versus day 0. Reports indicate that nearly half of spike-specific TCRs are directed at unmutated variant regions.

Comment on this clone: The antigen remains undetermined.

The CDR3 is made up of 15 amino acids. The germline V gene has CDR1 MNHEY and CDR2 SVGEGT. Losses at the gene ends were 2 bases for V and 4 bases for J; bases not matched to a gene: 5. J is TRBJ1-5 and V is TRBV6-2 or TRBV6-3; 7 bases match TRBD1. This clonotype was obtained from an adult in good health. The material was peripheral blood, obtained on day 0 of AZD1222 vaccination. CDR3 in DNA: TGTGCCAGCAGTTACGAGGGGGCGAGGAATCAGCCCCAGCATTTT. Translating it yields CASSYEGARNQPQHF.